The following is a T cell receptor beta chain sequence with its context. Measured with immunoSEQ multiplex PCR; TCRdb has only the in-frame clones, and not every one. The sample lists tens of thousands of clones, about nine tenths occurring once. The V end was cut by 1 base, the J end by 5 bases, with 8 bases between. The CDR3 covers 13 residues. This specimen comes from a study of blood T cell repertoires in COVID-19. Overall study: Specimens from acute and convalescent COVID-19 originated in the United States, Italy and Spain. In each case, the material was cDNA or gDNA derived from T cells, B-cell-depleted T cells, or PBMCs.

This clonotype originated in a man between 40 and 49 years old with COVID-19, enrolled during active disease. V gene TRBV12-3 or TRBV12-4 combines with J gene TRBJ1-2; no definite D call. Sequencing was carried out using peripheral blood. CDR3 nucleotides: TGTGCCAGCAGTTTAGGGAGGCGGTATGGCTACACCTTC. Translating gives CASSLGRRYGYTF.